These 28 T cell receptor beta chains came from one sample sequenced in a study of cytomegalovirus exposure and HLA in healthy donors. Primers for the PCR totalled 60 Vbeta and 13 Jbeta. TCRdb keeps only in-frame clones here, not all; method: immunoSEQ multiplex PCR. The profile shows over 150,000 clones, 82% of them singletons. Sequencing input: PBMCs. These receptors all stem from a woman aged 50 to 60 in good health and CMV-seropositive.

V gene TRBV28 combines with J gene TRBJ2-2, with 12 bases that match TRBD1. V was pared by 4 bases and J by 4 bases, with 7 bases of the junction left unmatched. The germline V gene encodes CDR1 MDHEN and CDR2 SYDVKM. CDR3 length equals 17 residues. The CDR3 region has the DNA TGTGCCAGCAGTTCCGGACCGGGACAGGGGGCCACCGGGGAGCTGTTTTTT. Its protein is CASSSGPGQGATGELFF.

The chain is built from TRBV21-1 and TRBJ2-5; TRBD2, the table's D call, was not compared with the DNA. TRBV21-1 is noted as a pseudogene. This CDR3 comprises 17 residues. The CDR3 here is CASSSRGDGRLMETQYF. DNA for the CDR3: TGTGCCAGCAGCTCGCGGGGGGATGGCCGGCTGATGGAGACCCAGTACTTC.

This sequence joins TRBV27 and TRBJ2-2; TRBD2 aligns across 8 bases. Germline CDR1 is MNHEY and CDR2 is SMNVEV (reference sequence). The V segment lost 4 bases and the J segment 3 bases; nucleotides outside the gene matches: 10. The CDR3 is made up of 17 amino acids. The CDR3 DNA reads TGTGCCAGCAGTTCGGGCAGGCGGACTAGCTACACCGGGGAGCTGTTTTTT. Its translation is CASSSGRRTSYTGELFF.

This clone was seen only once. J is TRBJ2-3 and V is TRBV5-4; 8 bases line up with TRBD2. Trimming removed 4 bases from V and 4 bases from J; junction bases left unmatched: 8. CDR1 and CDR2 from the germline V gene are SGHNT and YYREEE (reference sequence). The CDR3 runs 15 residues. CDR3 amino acids: CASSQGLAPADTQYF. The DNA for the CDR3 is TGTGCCAGCAGCCAAGGACTAGCTCCCGCAGATACGCAGTATTTT. Filled out from reference TRBV5-4 and TRBJ2-3, the complete variable domain reads ETGVTQSPTHLIKTRGQQVTLRCSSQSGHNTVSWYQQALGQGPQFIFQYYREEENGRGNFPPRFSGLQFPNYSSELNVNALELDDSALYLCASSQGLAPADTQYFGPGTRLTVL.

J is TRBJ1-1 and V is TRBV29-1; D gene unclear. This CDR3 has 12 residues. V was pared by 7 bases and J by 4 bases, with 13 bases between. The V gene's germline CDR1 is SQVTM and CDR2 ANQGSEA. DNA for the CDR3: TGCAGCGGGGGTGGTCGGGGCACTGAAGCTTTCTTT. Translation: CSGGGRGTEAFF.

This clone was detected a few times. The V gene is TRBV5-1, the J gene TRBJ1-2; D ambiguous. The CDR3 sequence is 15 residues long. The V and J ends lost 2 bases and 0 bases respectively, with 11 bases between them. From germline, CDR1 is SGHRS and CDR2 YFSETQ. The CDR3 spells CASSLFDSANYGYTF. Here the CDR3 DNA reads TGCGCCAGCAGCTTATTCGATTCAGCTAACTATGGCTACACCTTC.

This clone was observed a few times. The chain carries TRBV14 and TRBJ2-7, with 8 nucleotides matching TRBD1. Germline assignment: CDR1 SGHDN and CDR2 FVKESK. Trimming removed 7 bases from V and 4 bases from J; junction bases left unmatched: 6. The CDR3 has 13 residues. CDR3 loop: CASMGQGAYEQYF. The CDR3 nucleotides read TGTGCCAGCATGGGCCAGGGGGCGTACGAGCAGTACTTC.

The chain is built from TRBV10-2 and TRBJ1-4, with 7 bases lining up with TRBD1. V dropped 6 bases and J dropped 8; count of bases not matched to a gene: 12. Germline CDR1 and CDR2: WSHSY and SAAADI. The CDR3 covers 15 residues. The CDR3 coding sequence is TGCGCCAGCAGGGGAAGGGACAGTGGAGCCGAAAAACTGTTTTTT. This gives the protein CASRGRDSGAEKLFF.

The genes are TRBV19 and TRBJ1-1, with 8 bases matching TRBD1. The germline V gene has CDR1 LNHDA and CDR2 SQIVND (reference sequence). The V gene end was trimmed by 2 bases and the J gene end by 0 bases; junction bases not matched to a gene: 2. This CDR3 has 15 amino acids. The CDR3 here is CASSIRGQVNTEAFF. As DNA, the CDR3 is TGTGCCAGTAGTATACGGGGACAGGTGAACACTGAAGCTTTCTTT.

The rearrangement links TRBV28 to TRBJ1-5; D is ambiguous. V was clipped by 3 bases and J by 2 bases, with 17 bases between them. The CDR3 has 17 residues. Germline values: CDR1 MDHEN, CDR2 SYDVKM. CDR3 residues: CASSFRWEGSGNQPQHF. CDR3 nucleotide sequence: TGTGCCAGCAGTTTCAGGTGGGAGGGATCCGGCAATCAGCCCCAGCATTTT.

This chain links TRBV28 with TRBJ1-1, with D possibly TRBD1 on 5 matching bases. Per the germline V gene, CDR1 is MDHEN and CDR2 is SYDVKM. The CDR3 extends over 14 amino acids. Trimming stripped 6 bases from V and 3 bases from J, with 14 bases between. The DNA for the CDR3 is TGTGCCAGCAGCGCGGGGGGGGGTGACACTGAAGCTTTCTTT. Encoded protein: CASSAGGGDTEAFF.

The CDR3 sequence: CASSRGRDGSYEQYF. The CDR3 DNA is TGTGCCAGTAGTAGAGGGCGCGATGGCTCCTACGAGCAGTACTTC. The J gene is TRBJ2-7, the V gene TRBV19; D is possibly TRBD2 (5 bases). This CDR3 is built from 15 residues. From germline, CDR1 is LNHDA and CDR2 SQIVND (reference sequence). Trimming stripped 4 bases from V and 0 bases from J, with 13 bases between.

This chain uses TRBV4-3 with TRBJ2-3; TRBD2 agrees at 8 bases. V trimming: 4 bases; J trimming: 4 bases; junction bases outside the gene matches: 7. This CDR3 is built from 15 residues. Germline V gives CDR1 LGHNA, CDR2 YSLEER. CDR3 in DNA: TGCGCCAGCAGCCGCCGGGCGGGGGGTCCAGATACGCAGTATTTT. Protein sequence: CASSRRAGGPDTQYF.

The chain is built from TRBV7-7 and TRBJ2-2; the match to TRBD1 covers 8 bases. J was trimmed by 5 bases and V by 5 bases; bases with no gene match: 7. The CDR3 is 15 residues long. Per germline, CDR1 SSHAT and CDR2 FNYEAQ (reference sequence). CDR3 amino acids: CASSATGVGTGELFF. In DNA, the CDR3 is TGTGCCAGCAGCGCGACAGGGGTCGGGACCGGGGAGCTGTTTTTT.

The rearrangement uses TRBV30 and TRBJ2-4; a possible D gene is TRBD1 (5 bases). V dropped 0 bases and J dropped 12 bases, with 12 bases sitting between them. Per germline, CDR1 GTSNPN and CDR2 SVGIG (reference sequence). The length of the CDR3 is 12 residues. The CDR3 reads CAWSVGVGSQYF. The CDR3 bases are TGTGCCTGGAGTGTAGGGGTGGGCAGTCAGTACTTC.

The chain recombines TRBV4-3 with TRBJ1-2; maybe TRBD1 (5 bases). In germline, CDR1 is LGHNA, CDR2 YSLEER. V was trimmed by 1 base and J by 2 bases, leaving 11 bases between them. CDR3 length equals 15 residues. CDR3 in amino acids: CASSQGSSGNYGYTF. In DNA, the CDR3 is TGCGCCAGCAGCCAAGGGTCCTCAGGGAACTATGGCTACACCTTC.

Concerning this clone itself: Other nucleotide sequences from this sample produce the same CDR3. This rearrangement joins TRBV7-9 to TRBJ2-2; 8 nucleotides align to TRBD2. Germline CDR1 reads SEHNR; CDR2 reads FQNEAQ (reference sequence). The trim removed 3 bases at V and 2 bases at J, leaving 2 bases unmatched. The CDR3 extends over 15 amino acids. The CDR3 DNA reads TGTGCCAGCAGCTTCAGCGGGGGAAACACCGGGGAGCTGTTTTTT. This encodes CASSFSGGNTGELFF.

This clone was detected a few times. The rearrangement joins TRBV6-1 to TRBJ1-5, with D possibly matching TRBD1 (5 bases). The CDR3 is 17 amino acids. The V and J ends lost 0 bases and 7 bases respectively, with 19 bases between them. The germline gives CDR1 MNHNS, CDR2 SASEGT. The CDR3 coding sequence is TGTGCCAGCAGTGAAGCGCATTGGACAAGGCTTGAACAGCCCCAGCATTTT. As protein: CASSEAHWTRLEQPQHF.

The CDR3 region is CASSGDTFYEQYF. The CDR3 DNA is TGTGCCAGCAGCGGGGACACCTTCTACGAGCAGTACTTC. The chain combines TRBV19 with TRBJ2-7; D perhaps matches TRBD2 (7 bases). Germline lookup yields CDR1 LNHDA and CDR2 SQIVND (reference sequence). V shed 9 bases and J shed 3 bases, with 15 bases lying between them. The CDR3 sequence is 13 residues long.

This sequence joins TRBV5-1 and TRBJ2-1, with D maybe TRBD2 (6 bases). Between the trimmed V and J ends, which lost 0 bases and 4 bases, there was a span of 11 bases. The germline gives CDR1 SGHRS, CDR2 YFSETQ. The CDR3 spans 15 residues. The CDR3 here is CASSLEGLTYNEQFF. For the CDR3, the DNA is TGCGCCAGCAGCTTGGAGGGACTGACATACAATGAGCAGTTCTTC.

The chain recombines TRBV5-1 with TRBJ2-5; 11 bases are a match to TRBD1. CDR3 size: 18 residues. Germline V gene lookup returns CDR1 SGHRS and CDR2 YFSETQ. J was trimmed by 2 bases and V by 5 bases; bases with no gene match: 14. The CDR3 sequence is CASRLGQGARRGQETQYF. As DNA, the CDR3 is TGCGCCAGCAGACTCGGACAGGGGGCGAGGAGAGGACAAGAGACCCAGTACTTC.

To note about this clone: An end of the junction does not agree with germline; a read error may underlie this. The rearrangement uses TRBV7-7 and TRBJ1-1; 8 bases agree with TRBD1. This CDR3 comprises 16 residues. Germline V CDR1 and CDR2: SSHAT, FNYEAQ (reference sequence). The CDR3 nucleotides are TGTGCTAGCAGCTCTAGAGTCGGGGAGGACAGGGATGGAGCTTTCTTT. Translating it yields CASSSRVGEDRDGAFF.

This sequence joins TRBV23-1 and TRBJ1-5, with TRBD1 matching over 8 bases. TRBV23-1 is noted as an ORF with a role that remains uncertain. CDR3 length: 14 residues. V dropped 0 bases and J dropped 6; count of bases not matched to a gene: 1. In DNA, the CDR3 is TGCGCCAGCAGTCAATCAACAGGGGGTCAGCCCCAGCATTTT. Translated: CASSQSTGGQPQHF.

The gene calls are TRBV6-5 and TRBJ2-1; 8 nucleotides line up with TRBD2. Germline-derived CDR1 and CDR2 are MNHEY and SVGAGI. The CDR3 totals 13 residues. The ends lost 4 bases at V and 12 bases at J; junction bases unmatched: 8. CDR3 protein: CASSSSSGGRQFF. The CDR3 bases are TGTGCCAGCAGTTCGTCAAGCGGGGGCCGGCAGTTCTTC.

The chain joins TRBV10-2 to TRBJ2-7; D might be TRBD2 (5 bases). Germline V gene sequence: CDR1 WSHSY, CDR2 SAAADI. Trimming removed 2 bases from V and 4 bases from J, with 12 bases in between. CDR3 size: 14 residues. CDR3 region: CASSESQDSYEQYF. The CDR3 bases are TGCGCCAGCAGTGAGAGCCAGGACTCTTACGAGCAGTACTTC.

The rearrangement uses TRBV19 and TRBJ2-7, with D tentatively TRBD1 (6 bases). The ends were cut back, 5 bases at V and 1 base at J, with 12 bases in the middle. Per the germline V gene, CDR1 is LNHDA and CDR2 is SQIVND (reference sequence). The CDR3 totals 14 residues. CDR3 sequence reads: CASSLNRESYEQYF. The CDR3, as DNA: TGTGCCAGTAGTTTAAACAGGGAGTCCTACGAGCAGTACTTC.

This chain connects TRBV28 to TRBJ2-1; no clear D gene. Germline V lookup: CDR1 MDHEN, CDR2 SYDVKM. Between the trimmed V and J ends, which lost 7 bases and 0 bases, there was a span of 10 bases. The CDR3 contains 14 residues. Here the CDR3 DNA reads TGTGCCAGCATATCAGGTAGCTCCTACAATGAGCAGTTCTTC. It is translated as CASISGSSYNEQFF.

The rearrangement links TRBV7-2 to TRBJ2-1; 11 nucleotides align to TRBD1. Germline trimming cut 5 bases from V and 4 bases from J; bases unmatched to any gene: 7. Germline CDR1 is SGHTA and CDR2 is FQGNSA. The CDR3 contains 16 residues. This CDR3 is CASSLTGTGGYNEQFF. The CDR3 nucleotides are TGTGCCAGCAGCCTTACCGGGACAGGGGGTTACAATGAGCAGTTCTTC.